Listed here are 9 T cell receptor beta chains from one sample, sequenced in a study of early T cells in non-severe SARS-CoV-2 infection. TCRdb used MiXCR to reprocess the 5' RACE reads, holding one entry per CDR3 protein. The sample contains 52,000 or so distinct CDR3 sequences, roughly an eighth of which appear only once. Source material: whole blood. These receptors were obtained from an adult who was a healthcare worker with PCR-confirmed SARS-CoV-2 infection or an uninfected control (not recorded which).

This clonotype has only a few counts. This chain uses TRBV19 with TRBJ1-4; 8 bases align to TRBD1. The germline gives CDR1 LNHDA, CDR2 SQIVND (reference sequence). This CDR3 is 15 amino acids long. V shed 3 bases, J shed 7 bases, and the junction held 7 bases outside the gene matches. This CDR3 is CASSIGRGLSEKLFF. The CDR3 coding sequence is TGTGCCAGTAGTATCGGCAGGGGGCTAAGTGAAAAACTGTTTTTT.

A few counts support this clonotype. This chain links TRBV11-2 with TRBJ2-3; possibly TRBD1 for D (6 bases). Per the germline V gene, CDR1 is SGHAT and CDR2 is FQNNGV. V lost 4 bases and J 5 bases, leaving 13 bases between the germline ends. CDR3 size: 14 residues. The CDR3 spells CASSSSPQGDTQYF. The CDR3 DNA sequence: TGTGCCAGCAGCTCAAGCCCACAGGGAGATACGCAGTATTTT.

This clonotype was found a few times. This chain uses TRBV5-1 with TRBJ2-7; D is perhaps TRBD2 (6 bases). Germline assignment: CDR1 SGHRS and CDR2 YFSETQ. The CDR3 runs 17 residues. V gave up 0 bases and J gave up 2 bases, with 18 bases separating them. CDR3 region: CASSLGGGANLTYEQYF. The CDR3 nucleotides are TGCGCCAGCAGCTTGGGCGGCGGGGCCAACCTAACCTACGAGCAGTACTTC.

The chain joins TRBV15 to TRBJ1-2, with D perhaps matching TRBD1 (6 bases). CDR1 and CDR2 from the germline V gene are LNHNV and YYDKDF (reference sequence). The CDR3 is 14 amino acids. V was cut by 1 base and J by 8 bases, with 14 bases left in between. The CDR3 sequence is CATSRVSDRRGYTF. The CDR3 region has the DNA TGTGCCACCAGCAGAGTTTCGGACAGAAGAGGCTACACCTTC.

The chain combines TRBV29-1 with TRBJ2-7; maybe TRBD2 (5 bases). The CDR3 has 13 residues. V gave up 3 bases and J gave up 0 bases, with 9 bases separating them. Germline CDR1 and CDR2: SQVTM and ANQGSEA. The chain's CDR3 is CSVDTGSSYEQYF. CDR3 sequence (DNA): TGCAGCGTTGATACGGGGAGCTCCTACGAGCAGTACTTC.

The table lists this clonotype with many counts. This chain connects TRBV12-3 or TRBV12-4 to TRBJ2-1; D remains unclear. V was pared by 2 bases and J by 7 bases, with 9 bases between. The CDR3 has 13 residues. CDR3 bases: TGTGCCAGCAGTTTATCCCCAGTAAATGAGCAGTTCTTC. It translates to CASSLSPVNEQFF.

The chain couples TRBV7-9 to TRBJ2-2; D perhaps matches TRBD1 (6 bases). Germline CDR1 is SEHNR and CDR2 is FQNEAQ (reference sequence). The length of the CDR3 is 14 residues. V lost 5 bases, J lost 3 bases, and 10 bases lay in between. This chain's CDR3 is CASSPGQYTGELFF. CDR3 nucleotides: TGTGCCAGCAGCCCGGGACAATACACCGGGGAGCTGTTTTTT.

V is TRBV11-2 and J is TRBJ1-5; D may be TRBD1 (5 bases). This CDR3 spans 13 amino acids. V was shortened by 5 bases and J by 3 bases, with 8 bases between the two germline ends. Germline V lookup: CDR1 SGHAT, CDR2 FQNNGV. CDR3 DNA sequence: TGTGCCAGCAGCGGGGGTTACAATCAGCCCCAGCATTTT. It is translated as CASSGGYNQPQHF.

The chain combines TRBV7-2 with TRBJ2-1; D possibly corresponds to TRBD2 (5 bases). Germline-derived CDR1 and CDR2 are SGHTA and FQGNSA. Trimming stripped 5 bases from V and 9 bases from J, with 14 bases between. This CDR3 has 13 residues. CDR3 amino acids: CASSGGLMSEQFF. In DNA, the CDR3 is TGTGCCAGCAGCGGAGGACTTATGAGTGAGCAGTTCTTC.